These T cell receptor beta chains were read from a single sample in a study of blood T cells in healthy people across ages. In TCRdb, the 5' RACE reads were re-called with MiXCR into one record per CDR3 protein. This table holds 800,000 to 950,000 distinct CDR3 sequences, around 34% found once. Sequenced: blood. The receptors originated from a man aged 18 to 30 in good health. Both conserved end residues are part of each CDR3. A D gene is named only where the DNA matches it firmly. Not all rows give a size; the values are once, few, many and, for expanded clones, a class.

D | J | V | size | CDR3 | DNA
TRBD2 | TRBJ2-3 | TRBV3-1 | . | CASSQVGGGPDTQYF | TGTGCCAGCAGCCAAGTCGGGGGGGGCCCCGATACGCAGTATTTT
. | TRBJ2-5 | TRBV12-3/TRBV12-4 | many | CASSLFTEGRETQYF | TGTGCCAGCAGTTTGTTCACTGAGGGTAGGGAGACCCAGTACTTC
. | TRBJ1-2 | TRBV12-3/TRBV12-4 | few | CASTVRGGARSGYTF | TGTGCCAGCACCGTACGCGGGGGAGCTCGATCTGGCTACACCTTC
TRBD2 | TRBJ2-1 | TRBV27 | many | CASSFGGGPSSYNEQFF | TGTGCCAGCAGTTTTGGCGGGGGGCCGAGCTCCTACAATGAGCAGTTCTTC
. | TRBJ1-2 | TRBV14 | . | CASSPRQILGYGYTF | TGTGCCAGCAGCCCCCGGCAGATACTGGGCTATGGCTACACCTTC
TRBD2 | TRBJ2-1 | TRBV5-6 | . | CASSFSTSKYNEQFF | TGTGCCAGCAGCTTCTCGACTAGCAAATACAATGAGCAGTTCTTC
TRBD2 | TRBJ2-1 | TRBV12-3/TRBV12-4 | . | CASRPDGTSGVDGQFF | TGTGCCAGCAGACCAGACGGGACTAGCGGGGTCGATGGGCAGTTCTTC
TRBD1 | TRBJ2-3 | TRBV20-1 | once | CSARVGTGTADTQYF | TGCAGTGCTAGAGTCGGGACAGGTACGGCAGATACGCAGTATTTT
. | TRBJ2-2 | TRBV20-1 | . | CSARLEEGAGELFF | TGCAGTGCGAGACTAGAAGAGGGCGCCGGGGAGCTGTTTTTT
. | TRBJ1-5 | TRBV7-2 | few | CASSSTVSSNQPQHF | TGTGCCAGCAGCTCCACAGTATCAAGCAATCAGCCCCAGCATTTT
TRBD2 | TRBJ2-3 | TRBV20-1 | few | CSATRGGRLDTQYF | TGCAGTGCTACCCGGGGGGGCCGGTTGGATACGCAGTATTTT
TRBD1 | TRBJ1-2 | TRBV4-3 | . | CASSQLGQGRGYTF | TGCGCCAGCAGCCAACTGGGACAGGGTAGAGGCTACACCTTC
TRBD1 | TRBJ1-1 | TRBV10-3 | many | CAIRSTGDNTEAFF | TGTGCCATCAGATCGACAGGGGATAACACTGAAGCTTTCTTT
. | TRBJ1-5 | TRBV4-1 | few | CASSPQGTYNQPQHF | TGCGCCAGCAGCCCGCAGGGGACATACAATCAGCCCCAGCATTTT
TRBD1 | TRBJ1-2 | TRBV12-3/TRBV12-4 | . | CASSGGQGAGYTF | TGCGCCAGCAGTGGGGGACAGGGTGCCGGCTACACCTTC
. | TRBJ1-5 | TRBV27 | few | CASSPYRENQPQHF | TGTGCCAGCAGTCCATACAGGGAAAATCAGCCCCAGCATTTT
. | TRBJ2-7 | TRBV12-3/TRBV12-4 | many | CASSFQYEQYF | TGTGCCAGCAGCTTCCAGTACGAGCAGTACTTC
. | TRBJ2-2 | TRBV5-1 | . | CASSLGSVPGELFF | TGCGCCAGCAGCTTGGGGTCGGTGCCCGGGGAGCTGTTTTTT
. | TRBJ2-3 | TRBV7-2 | many | CASSPDLEASTDTQYF | TGTGCCAGCAGCCCCGACTTGGAAGCTAGCACAGATACGCAGTATTTT
TRBD1 | TRBJ2-5 | TRBV2 | . | CASSRSQGNNEQYF | TGTGCCAGCAGTCGGTCACAGGGGAACAATGAGCAGTACTTC
. | TRBJ2-6 | TRBV27 | many | CASSLFSGANVLTF | TGTGCCAGCAGTTTATTTTCTGGGGCCAACGTCCTGACTTTC
. | TRBJ1-1 | TRBV20-1 | few | CSAPAGEGAFF | TGCAGTGCCCCCGCTGGGGAGGGCGCTTTCTTT
TRBD2 | TRBJ2-2 | TRBV7-2 | . | CASSGPTSGGSYTGELFF | TGTGCCAGCAGCGGGCCCACTAGCGGGGGGTCCTACACCGGGGAGCTGTTTTTT
. | TRBJ2-3 | TRBV10-3 | many | CAISEGRGNTDTQYF | TGTGCCATCAGTGAGGGTAGGGGTAACACAGATACGCAGTATTTT
TRBD2 | TRBJ2-5 | TRBV3-1 | few | CASSQGGDSQETQYF | TGTGCCAGCAGCCAGGGGGGGGACTCCCAAGAGACCCAGTACTTC
. | TRBJ1-1 | TRBV12-3/TRBV12-4 | . | CASSSWGGGTEAFF | TGTGCCAGCAGTTCCTGGGGGGGAGGAACTGAAGCTTTCTTT
. | TRBJ2-5 | TRBV29-1 | few | CSVERELSRTQYF | TGCAGCGTTGAGAGGGAGCTATCCAGGACCCAGTACTTC
TRBD1 | TRBJ2-5 | TRBV20-1 | few | CSADRGWETQYF | TGCAGTGCGGACAGGGGGTGGGAGACCCAGTACTTC
. | TRBJ1-2 | TRBV11-2 | . | CASSSVPGRTTSNYGYTF | TGTGCCAGCAGCTCCGTCCCGGGACGGACTACATCTAACTATGGCTACACCTTC
TRBD2 | TRBJ2-5 | TRBV24-1 | many | CATSDSGTTTPETQYF | TGTGCCACCAGTGACTCCGGGACTACCACACCAGAGACCCAGTACTTC
TRBD2 | TRBJ2-3 | TRBV20-1 | . | CSARELTSGGFTDTQYF | TGCAGTGCTAGAGAGCTCACTAGCGGGGGGTTCACAGATACGCAGTATTTT
TRBD1 | TRBJ2-3 | TRBV19 | many | CASSLFSGTGGGDTQYF | TGTGCCAGTAGTCTCTTCTCCGGGACAGGGGGAGGAGATACGCAGTATTTT
. | TRBJ1-1 | TRBV11-1 | few | CASTQGTEAFF | TGTGCCAGCACACAGGGAACTGAAGCTTTCTTT
. | TRBJ1-2 | TRBV5-6 | . | CASSLDRTDHLNYGYTF | TGTGCCAGCAGCTTGGATCGTACAGACCACCTTAACTATGGCTACACCTTC
. | TRBJ1-2 | TRBV2 | few | CASSERKAGHFSYGYTF | TGTGCCAGCAGTGAAAGGAAGGCAGGGCACTTCTCCTATGGCTACACCTTC
. | TRBJ2-1 | TRBV3-1 | few | CASSQVHLTREQFF | TGTGCCAGCAGCCAAGTCCACCTAACCCGGGAGCAGTTCTTC
. | TRBJ2-2 | TRBV15 | . | CATSNPGELFF | TGTGCCACCAGCAATCCGGGGGAGCTGTTTTTT
TRBD1 | TRBJ2-1 | TRBV6-2/TRBV6-3 | many | CASSYSTGGNEQFF | TGTGCCAGCAGTTACTCGACAGGGGGCAATGAGCAGTTCTTC
. | TRBJ1-1 | TRBV20-1 | once | CSARVLANTEAFF | TGCAGTGCTAGGGTCTTGGCTAACACTGAAGCTTTCTTT
TRBD1 | TRBJ2-1 | TRBV20-1 | many | CSAKNPGQGRTNEQFF | TGCAGTGCTAAAAATCCGGGACAGGGTCGTACCAATGAGCAGTTCTTC
TRBD1 | TRBJ1-5 | TRBV20-1 | . | CSAMTGGENQPQHF | TGCAGTGCTATGACAGGGGGAGAGAATCAGCCCCAGCATTTT
. | TRBJ2-7 | TRBV6-2/TRBV6-3 | many | CASSYLDEQYF | TGTGCCAGCAGTTATCTGGACGAGCAGTACTTC
TRBD1 | TRBJ1-1 | TRBV28 | few | CASRPNRGKTEAFF | TGTGCCAGCAGGCCGAACAGGGGAAAAACTGAAGCTTTCTTT
. | TRBJ2-3 | TRBV20-1 | few | CSAPEDRITDTQYF | TGCAGTGCCCCCGAGGACAGAATCACAGATACGCAGTATTTT
TRBD2 | TRBJ2-3 | TRBV5-1 | once | CASSPVAGGITDTQYF | TGCGCCAGCAGCCCTGTAGCGGGGGGGATCACAGATACGCAGTATTTT
. | TRBJ2-7 | TRBV5-6 | . | CASSLWTAKLPHNEQYF | TGTGCCAGCAGCCTATGGACAGCTAAGCTCCCCCACAATGAGCAGTACTTC
. | TRBJ1-1 | TRBV6-1 | once | CASMQRDRAGAFF | TGTGCCAGCATGCAACGGGACCGCGCGGGGGCTTTCTTT
. | TRBJ2-7 | TRBV12-3/TRBV12-4 | . | CASSPGQSNEQYF | TGTGCCAGCAGCCCCGGACAATCGAACGAGCAGTACTTC
TRBD1 | TRBJ1-4 | TRBV5-1 | . | CASSFHGGTGEKLFF | TGCGCCAGCAGCTTTCATGGAGGGACAGGTGAAAAACTGTTTTTT
TRBD1 | TRBJ1-2 | TRBV20-1 | few | CSAPRPGQENYGYTF | TGCAGTGCCCCAAGACCCGGACAGGAAAACTATGGCTACACCTTC
TRBD1 | TRBJ1-6 | TRBV28 | many | CASRPDRGSSPLHF | TGTGCCAGCAGGCCGGACAGGGGTAGTTCACCCCTCCACTTT